This passage covers 31 T cell receptor beta chains from one sample sequenced in a study of blood T cell repertoires in COVID-19. Clones were sequenced by immunoSEQ multiplex PCR, and TCRdb holds only the in-frame ones, with some missing. This table holds about 59,000 clones, roughly 79% found once. The sequenced sample was peripheral blood. These receptor sequences come from a woman of 80 years or more with active or convalescent COVID-19.

The chain has TRBV2 and TRBJ2-7, with 7 nucleotides matching TRBD2. The CDR3 has 15 amino acids. The V gene end was trimmed by 4 bases and the J gene end by 6 bases; junction bases not matched to a gene: 12. In germline, CDR1 is SNHLY, CDR2 FYNNEI. The CDR3 DNA reads TGTGCCAGCAGTGCGAACGGGGGGATCCTCTCCGAGCAGTACTTC. It specifies CASSANGGILSEQYF.

The chain recombines TRBV5-6 with TRBJ2-5, with D unresolved. V lost 1 base and J 3 bases, leaving 10 bases between the germline ends. The CDR3 runs to 14 residues. From germline, CDR1 is SGHDT and CDR2 YYEEEE. In DNA form, the CDR3 reads TGTGCCAGCAGCTTGTTGGGTACTAAAGAGACCCAGTACTTC. It specifies CASSLLGTKETQYF.

V is TRBV2 and J is TRBJ2-5; TRBD2 might be the D (7 bases). Germline V gene sequence: CDR1 SNHLY, CDR2 FYNNEI. The CDR3 length is 14 residues. V gave up 4 bases and J gave up 5 bases, with 14 bases separating them. The DNA of the CDR3 is TGTGCCAGCAGTGTGGGGGGGGGCACTGAGACCCAGTACTTC. Residues: CASSVGGGTETQYF.

The chain joins TRBV7-2 to TRBJ2-7; no reliable D call. This CDR3 is built from 14 residues. Germline V gives CDR1 SGHTA, CDR2 FQGNSA. The V and J ends lost 2 bases and 0 bases respectively, with 8 bases between them. The CDR3 bases are TGTGCCAGCAGCTTACCCTATAGCTCCTACGAGCAGTACTTC. It is translated as CASSLPYSSYEQYF. Filled out from reference TRBV7-2 and TRBJ2-7, the complete variable domain reads GAGVSQSPSNKVTEKGKDVELRCDPISGHTALYWYRQSLGQGLEFLIYFQGNSAPDKSGLPSDRFSAERTGGSVSTLTIQRTQQEDSAVYLCASSLPYSSYEQYFGPGTRLTVT.

The chain employs TRBV28 and TRBJ2-3, with 8 nucleotides matching TRBD1. The CDR3 sequence is 15 residues long. In germline, CDR1 is MDHEN, CDR2 SYDVKM. Trimming cost V 1 base and J 3 bases; bases outside gene matches: 3. In DNA, the CDR3 is TGTGCCAGCAGTTTATCGGGACAGGAGACAGATACGCAGTATTTT. It encodes CASSLSGQETDTQYF.

This sequence joins TRBV19 and TRBJ1-1; D possibly corresponds to TRBD1 (6 bases). Germline-derived CDR1 and CDR2 are LNHDA and SQIVND (reference sequence). The CDR3 loop spans 15 amino acids. Trimming took 2 bases from V and 2 from J, leaving 12 bases between them. The CDR3 here is CASSISRQANTEAFF. In DNA, the CDR3 is TGTGCCAGTAGTATAAGTCGACAGGCCAACACTGAAGCTTTCTTT.

V is TRBV28 and J is TRBJ2-2; a weak D match, TRBD2 (6 bases). V lost 7 bases and J 5 bases, leaving 11 bases between the germline ends. Germline V gene data show CDR1 as MDHEN and CDR2 as SYDVKM. The CDR3 covers 13 residues. The CDR3 bases are TGTGCCAGCATAACTAGCAGGACCGGGGAGCTGTTTTTT. This translates into CASITSRTGELFF.

This sequence joins TRBV19 and TRBJ1-6; 9 bases are a match to TRBD1. The CDR3 is 15 amino acids. With V trimmed by 8 bases and J by 4 bases, 6 bases remained unmatched. Germline loops: CDR1 LNHDA, CDR2 SQIVND (reference sequence). The CDR3 sequence: CASQTGGYYNSPLHF. The DNA for the CDR3 is TGTGCCAGTCAAACAGGGGGCTATTATAATTCACCCCTCCACTTT.

This clone was counted a few times. This sequence joins TRBV5-6 and TRBJ2-7; maybe TRBD1 (6 bases). The CDR3 runs 12 residues. Per germline, CDR1 SGHDT and CDR2 YYEEEE. V was trimmed by 6 bases and J by 6 bases, leaving 13 bases between them. The CDR3 DNA sequence: TGTGCCAGCACGCAAACAGGGACCGAGCAGTACTTC. Its translation is CASTQTGTEQYF.

This sequence joins TRBV27 and TRBJ2-3; 14 positions match TRBD2. CDR3 size: 16 residues. Germline V gives CDR1 MNHEY, CDR2 SMNVEV (reference sequence). With V trimmed by 6 bases and J by 5 bases, 7 bases remained unmatched. As DNA, the CDR3 is TGTGCCAGCAGGGCGACTAGCGGGGGGGCCCTAGATACGCAGTATTTT. Translating gives CASRATSGGALDTQYF.

The chain couples TRBV6-2 or TRBV6-3 to TRBJ2-7; TRBD2 matches 13 bases. Germline V CDR1 and CDR2: MNHEY, SVGEGT. Unmatched junction bases numbered 14, after V lost 4 bases and J lost 2 bases. The CDR3 has 19 amino acids. CDR3 sequence: CASSFFHTGTSGATYEQYF. The CDR3 region has the DNA TGTGCCAGCAGTTTTTTCCACACGGGGACTAGCGGGGCAACCTACGAGCAGTACTTC.

This clone was observed a few times. The chain links TRBV2 to TRBJ1-1, with D uncertain. Per germline, CDR1 SNHLY and CDR2 FYNNEI. Trimming pared 6 bases from V and 6 bases from J, leaving 17 bases between. The CDR3 extends over 14 amino acids. The CDR3 sequence is CASRGGEGGPEAFF. The CDR3 coding sequence is TGTGCCAGCAGGGGTGGGGAAGGAGGTCCTGAAGCTTTCTTT.

The chain couples TRBV7-2 to TRBJ1-2; 8 bases are shared with TRBD1. With 4 bases clipped from V and 8 bases from J, the junction kept 12 bases outside the gene matches. Germline CDR1 is SGHTA and CDR2 is FQGNSA. The CDR3 totals 15 residues. CDR3 protein: CASSWDRSELRGYTF. The CDR3 nucleotides are TGTGCCAGCAGCTGGGACAGGTCTGAATTGAGGGGCTACACCTTC.

The rearrangement links TRBV28 to TRBJ2-3; D possibly corresponds to TRBD1 (6 bases). This CDR3 comprises 14 residues. V lost 6 bases, J lost 5 bases, and 15 bases lay in between. Germline V gene sequence: CDR1 MDHEN, CDR2 SYDVKM. The CDR3 DNA reads as TGTGCCAGCAGGACCACAGGGAGTGGAGATACGCAGTATTTT. It yields the protein CASRTTGSGDTQYF.

The rearrangement joins TRBV12-3 or TRBV12-4 to TRBJ1-1; D uncertain. The CDR3 sequence is 13 residues long. The V end lost 5 bases, the J end lost 4 bases, and 11 bases lay between the germline ends. The CDR3: CASSGFGSTEAFF. CDR3 sequence (DNA): TGTGCCAGCAGTGGTTTCGGGTCCACTGAAGCTTTCTTT.

V and J are TRBV2 and TRBJ2-2; no reliable D call. Germline CDR1 reads SNHLY; CDR2 reads FYNNEI. The CDR3 covers 12 residues. V dropped 6 bases and J dropped 5 bases, with 7 bases sitting between them. CDR3 residues: CASSSETGELFF. In DNA form, the CDR3 reads TGTGCCAGCAGCTCTGAGACCGGGGAGCTGTTTTTT.

The chain uses TRBV18 and TRBJ2-5; TRBD1 is a possible D gene (5 bases). Germline assignment: CDR1 KGHSH and CDR2 LQKENI. The V end was cut by 3 bases, the J end by 2 bases, with 19 bases between. The CDR3 covers 17 residues. In DNA, the CDR3 is TGTGCCAGCTCACCGGGGCCCGGAAGATTAGGGCAAGAGACCCAGTACTTC. Residues: CASSPGPGRLGQETQYF.

The genes are TRBV19 and TRBJ1-1; no clear D. Per the germline V gene, CDR1 is LNHDA and CDR2 is SQIVND (reference sequence). Between the trimmed V and J ends, which lost 5 bases and 6 bases, there was a span of 16 bases. This CDR3 contains 14 residues. CDR3 nucleotides: TGTGCCAGTAGTCCGGGAAGGGTCGGGGCTGAAGCTTTCTTT. Protein: CASSPGRVGAEAFF.

This clone appeared once. The chain links TRBV19 to TRBJ2-7, with 7 bases fitting TRBD1. CDR3 length equals 16 residues. V gave up 5 bases and J gave up 2 bases; unmatched junction bases: 12. Germline CDR1 is LNHDA and CDR2 is SQIVND (reference sequence). CDR3 residues: CASSGRQGIEAYEQYF. The CDR3 nucleotides are TGTGCCAGTAGTGGACGACAGGGAATAGAGGCCTACGAGCAGTACTTC.

The chain uses TRBV12-3 or TRBV12-4 and TRBJ1-1; D perhaps matches TRBD1 (5 bases). The CDR3 is 13 amino acids. Trimming cost V 5 bases and J 11 bases, with 18 bases left between them. The CDR3, as DNA: TGTGCCAGCAGTGCCTTCCTGGGGACTTTGGCTTTCTTT. Amino acid sequence: CASSAFLGTLAFF.

The CDR3: CSGLGTGVEKLFF. The CDR3 nucleotides are TGCAGCGGCCTCGGGACAGGGGTTGAAAAACTGTTTTTT. This chain connects TRBV29-1 to TRBJ1-4; 10 nucleotides align to TRBD1. Looked up from germline, CDR1 is SQVTM and CDR2 is ANQGSEA. V lost 7 bases to trimming and J lost 7 bases; unmatched junction nucleotides: 6. This CDR3 has 13 amino acids. Using reference TRBV29-1 and TRBJ1-4 for the parts outside the CDR3, the full variable domain is SAVISQKPSRDICQRGTSLTIQCQVDSQVTMMFWYRQQPGQSLTLIATANQGSEATYESGFVIDKFPISRPNLTFSTLTVSNMSPEDSSIYLCSGLGTGVEKLFFGSGTQLSVL.

V gene TRBV6-5 combines with J gene TRBJ2-1; 10 bases are shared with TRBD1. The V segment lost 2 bases and the J segment 7 bases; nucleotides outside the gene matches: 8. The CDR3 runs to 16 residues. Germline CDR1 and CDR2: MNHEY and SVGAGI. The CDR3 DNA reads TGTGCCAGCAGTTACCCCGGACAGGGGGTTGGTAATGAGCAGTTCTTC. This sequence encodes CASSYPGQGVGNEQFF.

This clone was counted between two and nine times. This chain uses TRBV27 with TRBJ1-1, with 9 bases matching TRBD1. V lost 6 bases, J lost 4 bases, and 6 bases stayed unmatched. CDR3 length: 14 amino acids. The germline gives CDR1 MNHEY, CDR2 SMNVEV (reference sequence). CDR3 amino acids: CASSLGQGITEAFF. The CDR3 nucleotides read TGTGCCAGCAGCCTAGGACAGGGGATCACTGAAGCTTTCTTT.

The gene calls are TRBV28 and TRBJ1-1, with D unresolved. The ends were cut back, 3 bases at V and 10 bases at J, with 12 bases in the middle. The CDR3 consists of 12 residues. The germline gives CDR1 MDHEN, CDR2 SYDVKM. The CDR3 reads CASSLEGMVAFF. The DNA of the CDR3 is TGTGCCAGCAGTTTGGAGGGAATGGTAGCTTTCTTT.

The chain recombines TRBV9 with TRBJ1-1; maybe TRBD1 (5 bases). Trimming took off 4 bases at V and 2 bases at J, with 12 bases between the two ends. Germline lookup yields CDR1 SGDLS and CDR2 YYNGEE. This CDR3 is built from 14 residues. The CDR3, as DNA: TGTGCCAGCAGCCCCTCCGGGGGAAACACTGAAGCTTTCTTT. This gives the protein CASSPSGGNTEAFF.

The chain combines TRBV6-6 with TRBJ1-1; D gene uncertain. Germline V lookup: CDR1 MNHNY, CDR2 SVGAGI (reference sequence). V was shortened by 8 bases and J by 1 base, with 2 bases between the two germline ends. This CDR3 comprises 10 residues. CDR3 region: CASRNTEAFF. In DNA form, the CDR3 reads TGTGCCAGCCGGAACACTGAAGCTTTCTTT.

The chain combines TRBV5-1 with TRBJ1-2; 8 nucleotides agree with TRBD1. V trimming: 8 bases; J trimming: 7 bases; junction bases outside the gene matches: 7. CDR3 length: 12 residues. Germline CDR1 is SGHRS and CDR2 is YFSETQ. CDR3 DNA: TGCGCCAGGTCAGGGGGCGAGGGTGGCTACACCTTC. Protein sequence: CARSGGEGGYTF. Using reference TRBV5-1 and TRBJ1-2 for the parts outside the CDR3, the full variable domain is KAGVTQTPRYLIKTRGQQVTLSCSPISGHRSVSWYQQTPGQGLQFLFEYFSETQRNKGNFPGRFSGRQFSNSRSEMNVSTLELGDSALYLCARSGGEGGYTFGSGTRLTVV.

About this clone: Other nucleotide sequences from this sample produce the same CDR3. The rearrangement links TRBV5-4 to TRBJ1-2; D gene ambiguous. The CDR3 contains 13 residues. Germline values: CDR1 SGHNT, CDR2 YYREEE (reference sequence). The V gene lost 0 bases and the J gene lost 2 bases, with 5 bases spanning the gap. CDR3 nucleotide sequence: TGTGCCAGCAGCTTGGATCGGAACTATGGCTACACCTTC. It is translated as CASSLDRNYGYTF.

The rearrangement uses TRBV28 and TRBJ1-1; D possibly corresponds to TRBD1 (6 bases). Germline lookup yields CDR1 MDHEN and CDR2 SYDVKM. CDR3 length: 14 residues. V gave up 3 bases and J gave up 6 bases, with 14 bases separating them. As DNA, the CDR3 is TGTGCCAGCAGTTTCGCGGGGGCAGAGGCTGAAGCTTTCTTT. Translating it yields CASSFAGAEAEAFF.

The chain carries TRBV10-3 and TRBJ1-1, with D possibly matching TRBD1 (5 bases). The CDR3 sequence is 13 residues long. Germline V gene sequence: CDR1 ENHRY, CDR2 SYGVKD. Trimming took 7 bases from V and 1 from J, leaving 10 bases between them. The CDR3 loop is CAINGQENTEAFF. DNA of the CDR3: TGTGCCATCAACGGACAAGAGAACACTGAAGCTTTCTTT.

The chain links TRBV3-1 (or the pseudogene TRBV3-2) to TRBJ1-1; D perhaps matches TRBD1 (6 bases). With 0 bases removed from V and 3 bases from J, the gap between germline ends came to 17 bases. The CDR3 totals 17 residues. Per germline, CDR1 LGHDT and CDR2 YNNKEL (reference sequence). In nucleotides, the CDR3 is TGTGCCAGCAGCCAAGAGGCCGCCAGGGGCGCAGACACTGAAGCTTTCTTT. It encodes CASSQEAARGADTEAFF.